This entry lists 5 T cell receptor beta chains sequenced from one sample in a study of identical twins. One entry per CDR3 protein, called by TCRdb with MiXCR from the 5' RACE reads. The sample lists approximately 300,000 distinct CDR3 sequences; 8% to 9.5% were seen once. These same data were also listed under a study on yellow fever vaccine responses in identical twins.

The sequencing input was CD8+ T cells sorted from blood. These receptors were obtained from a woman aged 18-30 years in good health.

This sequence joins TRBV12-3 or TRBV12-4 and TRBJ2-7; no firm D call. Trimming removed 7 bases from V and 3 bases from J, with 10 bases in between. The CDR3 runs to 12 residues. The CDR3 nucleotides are TGTGCCAGCAAACGAGGCGACTACGAGCAGTACTTC. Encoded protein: CASKRGDYEQYF.

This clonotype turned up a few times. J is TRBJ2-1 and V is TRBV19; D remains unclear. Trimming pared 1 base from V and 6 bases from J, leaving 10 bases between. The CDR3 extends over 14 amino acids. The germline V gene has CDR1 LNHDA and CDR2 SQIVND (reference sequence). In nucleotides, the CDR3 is TGTGCCAGTAGTATAGCGAGTCTGGGCAATGAGCAGTTCTTC. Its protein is CASSIASLGNEQFF.

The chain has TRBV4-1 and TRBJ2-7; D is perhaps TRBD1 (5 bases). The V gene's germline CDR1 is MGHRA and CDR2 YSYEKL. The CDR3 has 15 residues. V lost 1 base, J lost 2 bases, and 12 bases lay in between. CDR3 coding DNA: TGCGCCAGCAGCCAAGCGGCAGGGAAGACCTACGAGCAGTACTTC. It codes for CASSQAAGKTYEQYF.

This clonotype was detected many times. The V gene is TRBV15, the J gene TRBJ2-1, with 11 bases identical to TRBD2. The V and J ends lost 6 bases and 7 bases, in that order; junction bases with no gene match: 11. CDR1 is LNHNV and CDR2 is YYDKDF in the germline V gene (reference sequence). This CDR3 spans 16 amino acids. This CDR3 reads CATSLGSGRAGNEQFF. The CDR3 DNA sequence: TGTGCCACCAGTCTGGGTAGCGGGAGGGCCGGGAATGAGCAGTTCTTC.

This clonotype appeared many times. The CDR3 DNA reads TGCGCCAGCAGCTTGCGCGGGACCCTGGATGAGCAGTTCTTC. Translation: CASSLRGTLDEQFF. This chain uses TRBV5-1 with TRBJ2-1; tentatively, D is TRBD2 (6 bases). CDR1 and CDR2 from the germline V gene are SGHRS and YFSETQ. The CDR3 is made up of 14 amino acids. The germline V and J ends were trimmed by 1 base and 8 bases, with 13 bases remaining between them.